These 30 T cell receptor beta chains were all obtained from the same sample, sequenced in a study of blood T cell repertoires in COVID-19. Clones were read by immunoSEQ multiplex PCR, and TCRdb kept only the in-frame ones, dropping some. The table lists hundreds of thousands of clones, roughly 89% of them singletons, with approximately 5.2% in the top ten. Sample: PBMCs or T cells enriched from blood (not recorded which). These receptors were collected from a man aged 55 to 70 who had recovered from COVID-19.

V usage is TRBV20-1 and J usage is TRBJ2-1; 10 bases are a match to TRBD2. Trimming cost V 3 bases and J 7 bases; bases outside gene matches: 9. CDR3 length: 15 amino acids. From germline, CDR1 is DFQATT and CDR2 SNEGSKA (reference sequence). Written as DNA, the CDR3 is TGCAGTGCTAGTCCGGCTAGCGGGAGAGTTAATGAGCAGTTCTTC. Protein product: CSASPASGRVNEQFF.

This clone was observed a few times. J is TRBJ2-7 and V is TRBV7-2, with 8 bases matching TRBD2. The CDR3 sequence is 14 residues long. The trim removed 5 bases at V and 3 bases at J, leaving 6 bases unmatched. The germline V gene encodes CDR1 SGHTA and CDR2 FQGNSA. The CDR3, as DNA: TGTGCCAGCAGCCCGGCCGGGACTAGCTACGAGCAGTACTTC. Translated: CASSPAGTSYEQYF.

The rearrangement joins TRBV10-3 to TRBJ2-7; D remains unclear. Per the germline V gene, CDR1 is ENHRY and CDR2 is SYGVKD. This CDR3 is 15 amino acids long. The V and J ends lost 0 bases and 0 bases respectively, with 9 bases between them. The CDR3 DNA sequence: TGTGCCATCAGTGAGTCCGAGCGCTCCTCCTACGAGCAGTACTTC. It codes for CAISESERSSYEQYF.

J is TRBJ2-3 and V is TRBV7-9, with D maybe TRBD2 (6 bases). In germline, CDR1 is SEHNR, CDR2 FQNEAQ (reference sequence). V lost 3 bases to trimming and J lost 2 bases, with 9 bases between them. This CDR3 is 14 amino acids long. CDR3 DNA sequence: TGTGCCAGCAGCTTGGGAGGATTCACAGATACGCAGTATTTT. This encodes CASSLGGFTDTQYF.

The chain uses TRBV28 and TRBJ1-2, with 9 bases lining up with TRBD1. This CDR3 has 15 residues. From germline, CDR1 is MDHEN and CDR2 SYDVKM. After removal of 4 bases from V and 2 bases from J, the junction contained 5 bases not matched to a gene. CDR3 DNA sequence: TGTGCCAGCAGTTCTGGCGGGACAGGGAACTATGGCTACACCTTC. It specifies CASSSGGTGNYGYTF.

The V call is TRBV12-3 or TRBV12-4, the J call TRBJ2-3; TRBD2 agrees at 9 bases. CDR3 length equals 13 residues. The junction had 4 bases not matched to a gene; V was cut back by 11 bases and J by 1 base. The CDR3 DNA reads as TGTGCCGGCCGGACTAGCGGCACAGATACGCAGTATTTT. This gives the protein CAGRTSGTDTQYF.

The chain carries TRBV6-2 or TRBV6-3 and TRBJ2-7; D perhaps matches TRBD2 (5 bases). Germline CDR1 MNHEY, CDR2 SVGEGT. CDR3 size: 13 residues. Trimming took 2 bases from V and 5 from J, leaving 10 bases between them. In nucleotides, the CDR3 is TGTGCCAGCAGTTACGTCGGACTCGACGAGCAGTACTTC. Its translation is CASSYVGLDEQYF.

This chain uses TRBV27 with TRBJ2-5; TRBD1 matches at 9 bases. Per germline, CDR1 MNHEY and CDR2 SMNVEV (reference sequence). The CDR3 has 15 amino acids. J gave up 2 bases and V 2 bases, and 3 bases lay outside the gene matches. CDR3: CASSLLGTGQETQYF. CDR3 coding DNA: TGTGCCAGCAGTTTACTCGGGACAGGGCAAGAGACCCAGTACTTC.

The chain carries TRBV5-5 and TRBJ1-1, with D unresolved. V gave up 2 bases and J gave up 4 bases, with 9 bases separating them. The CDR3 runs to 13 residues. Germline values: CDR1 SGHKS, CDR2 YYEKEE (reference sequence). The CDR3 reads CASSFTPATEAFF. CDR3 nucleotide sequence: TGTGCCAGCAGCTTTACTCCCGCCACTGAAGCTTTCTTT.

The chain combines TRBV28 with TRBJ1-2, with TRBD1 as a possible D gene (6 bases). Trimming shortened V by 5 bases and J by 4 bases, and 14 bases separated the two germline ends. Germline lookup yields CDR1 MDHEN and CDR2 SYDVKM. The CDR3 is made up of 14 amino acids. The CDR3 DNA is TGTGCCAGCAGTGTGACACAGGGTACCTATGGCTACACCTTC. Its protein product is CASSVTQGTYGYTF.

CDR3 DNA sequence: TGTGCCAGCAGCTTGGAGCGGGAGGGCCGATTGGAGCAGTTCTTC. Translated, it gives CASSLEREGRLEQFF. This chain uses TRBV5-8 with TRBJ2-1, with 10 bases lining up with TRBD2. Trimming took 0 bases from V and 10 from J; bases not matched to a gene: 7. The germline V gene has CDR1 SGHTS and CDR2 YDEGEE. This CDR3 contains 15 residues.

This chain joins TRBV28 and TRBJ2-7; TRBD1 agrees at 11 bases. Germline V CDR1 and CDR2: MDHEN, SYDVKM. Germline trimming cut 7 bases from V and 4 bases from J; bases unmatched to any gene: 9. This CDR3 is built from 15 residues. The CDR3 nucleotides read TGTGCCAGCAACTTACCCGGGACAGGGGGATACGAGCAGTACTTC. The encoded protein is CASNLPGTGGYEQYF.

The chain uses TRBV18 and TRBJ2-2, with unresolved D. The ends were cut back, 3 bases at V and 0 bases at J, with 11 bases in the middle. This CDR3 region has 16 residues. CDR1 and CDR2 (germline): KGHSH, LQKENI. The CDR3 bases are TGTGCCAGCTCACCCCCCGGGTCAGCGAACACCGGGGAGCTGTTTTTT. It translates to CASSPPGSANTGELFF.

This rearrangement joins TRBV7-9 to TRBJ2-3; no clear D. Per the germline V gene, CDR1 is SEHNR and CDR2 is FQNEAQ (reference sequence). The CDR3 sequence is 15 residues long. V was clipped by 2 bases and J by 2 bases, with 11 bases between them. CDR3 sequence reads: CASSLSGFNTDTQYF. The CDR3 nucleotides read TGTGCCAGCAGCTTATCCGGTTTTAACACAGATACGCAGTATTTT.

J is TRBJ2-2 and V is TRBV27; 7 bases are a match to TRBD1. V lost 4 bases, J lost 8 bases, and 7 bases stayed unmatched. From germline, CDR1 is MNHEY and CDR2 SMNVEV (reference sequence). The CDR3 runs 14 residues. CDR3 sequence: CASSSYGTAGELFF. The CDR3 bases are TGTGCCAGCAGTTCCTACGGGACAGCGGGGGAGCTGTTTTTT.

The chain combines TRBV5-4 with TRBJ2-3, with 9 bases that match TRBD2. V lost 0 bases and J lost 8; bases outside the gene matches: 7. Germline CDR1 is SGHNT and CDR2 is YYREEE (reference sequence). The CDR3 is 15 residues long. The DNA of the CDR3 is TGTGCCAGCAGCTTGGCCGGTAGCGGGAGTGGTACGCAGTATTTT. Amino acid sequence: CASSLAGSGSGTQYF.

J is TRBJ1-2 and V is TRBV11-2; D is perhaps TRBD1 (5 bases). The CDR3 runs 15 residues. Germline V gene data show CDR1 as SGHAT and CDR2 as FQNNGV. V lost 3 bases and J lost 3, with 14 bases in between. This CDR3 is CASSLLTSGYYGYTF. CDR3 DNA: TGTGCCAGCAGCTTGCTGACATCAGGGTACTATGGCTACACCTTC. Full variable domain (outside the CDR3, taken from reference TRBV11-2 and TRBJ1-2): EAGVAQSPRYKIIEKRQSVAFWCNPISGHATLYWYQQILGQGPKLLIQFQNNGVVDDSQLPKDRFSAERLKGVDSTLKIQPAKLEDSAVYLCASSLLTSGYYGYTFGSGTRLTVV.

The chain employs TRBV5-4 and TRBJ2-1; TRBD1 is a possible D gene (6 bases). CDR3 size: 15 residues. Trimming left V 2 bases short and J 0 bases short, with 9 bases between. Germline CDR1 reads SGHNT; CDR2 reads YYREEE (reference sequence). Here the CDR3 DNA reads TGTGCCAGCAGCTTAAGGGGGAGCTCCTACAATGAGCAGTTCTTC. Translated: CASSLRGSSYNEQFF. Filled out from reference TRBV5-4 and TRBJ2-1, the complete variable domain reads ETGVTQSPTHLIKTRGQQVTLRCSSQSGHNTVSWYQQALGQGPQFIFQYYREEENGRGNFPPRFSGLQFPNYSSELNVNALELDDSALYLCASSLRGSSYNEQFFGPGTRLTVL.

This clone is a singleton in its sample. V is TRBV2 and J is TRBJ1-2; 8 bases map to TRBD1. This CDR3 region has 16 residues. After removal of 2 bases from V and 0 bases from J, the junction contained 5 bases not matched to a gene. From germline, CDR1 is SNHLY and CDR2 FYNNEI. The chain's CDR3 is CASSEIGQGSNYGYTF. CDR3 in DNA: TGTGCCAGCAGTGAAATTGGACAGGGATCTAACTATGGCTACACCTTC.

The chain combines TRBV2 with TRBJ1-1, with 7 bases aligning to TRBD1. This CDR3 region has 15 residues. Unmatched junction bases numbered 13, after V lost 8 bases and J lost 4 bases. The V gene's germline CDR1 is SNHLY and CDR2 FYNNEI. The chain's CDR3 is CASRPEQGTSTEAFF. DNA for the CDR3: TGTGCCAGCCGCCCAGAACAGGGGACTAGCACTGAAGCTTTCTTT.

This clone occurred once. The V call is TRBV3-1 (or the pseudogene TRBV3-2), the J call TRBJ1-2; D call uncertain. The CDR3 length is 13 residues. Germline CDR1 LGHDT, CDR2 YNNKEL (reference sequence). V lost 1 base and J 7 bases, leaving 10 bases between the germline ends. CDR3 amino acids: CASSQGGSSGYTF. In DNA form, the CDR3 reads TGTGCCAGCAGCCAAGGAGGGAGCAGTGGCTACACCTTC.

Worth noting for this clone: Other DNA sequences in the sample encode the same CDR3. The rearrangement uses TRBV5-1 and TRBJ1-4; 7 nucleotides align to TRBD1. In germline, CDR1 is SGHRS, CDR2 YFSETQ. The V and J ends lost 0 bases and 3 bases, in that order; junction bases with no gene match: 2. This CDR3 region has 15 residues. The chain's CDR3 is CASSLVTGANEKLFF. In DNA form, the CDR3 reads TGCGCCAGCAGCTTGGTCACAGGGGCTAATGAAAAACTGTTTTTT.

This chain connects TRBV5-4 to TRBJ2-2; 16 bases are shared with TRBD2. CDR3 length: 16 amino acids. V gave up 5 bases and J gave up 6 bases; unmatched junction bases: 4. The V gene's germline CDR1 is SGHNT and CDR2 YYREEE (reference sequence). The CDR3 DNA sequence: TGTGCCAGCAGACCCGGGACTAGCGGGAGGGCCGGGGAGCTGTTTTTT. This sequence encodes CASRPGTSGRAGELFF.

This sequence joins TRBV19 and TRBJ2-7; the match to TRBD2 covers 9 bases. The V gene end was trimmed by 3 bases and the J gene end by 2 bases; junction bases not matched to a gene: 5. The CDR3 loop spans 15 amino acids. Looked up from germline, CDR1 is LNHDA and CDR2 is SQIVND (reference sequence). The CDR3, as DNA: TGTGCCAGTAGTATGCAAGCGGGAGGCCCCTACGAGCAGTACTTC. Amino acid sequence: CASSMQAGGPYEQYF.

This clone was recorded only once. V and J are TRBV6-5 and TRBJ2-3, with 10 bases lining up with TRBD1. Germline CDR1 is MNHEY and CDR2 is SVGAGI. Germline trimming cut 5 bases from V and 4 bases from J; bases unmatched to any gene: 3. The CDR3 loop spans 14 amino acids. This CDR3 reads CASSNDRGPDTQYF. The CDR3 bases are TGTGCCAGCAGTAATGACAGGGGGCCAGATACGCAGTATTTT.

The rearrangement uses TRBV5-1 and TRBJ2-5; perhaps TRBD1 as D (6 bases). Trimming took 4 bases from V and 2 from J, leaving 15 bases between them. This CDR3 has 15 residues. From germline, CDR1 is SGHRS and CDR2 YFSETQ. CDR3 sequence: CASSVGHPEQETQYF. CDR3 nucleotide sequence: TGCGCCAGCAGCGTGGGACACCCCGAACAAGAGACCCAGTACTTC.

The genes are TRBV21-1 and TRBJ2-1; TRBD2 is taken as the D call from the table, unchecked against the DNA. TRBV21-1 is listed as a pseudogene. This CDR3 spans 17 amino acids. DNA for the CDR3: TGTGCCAGCAGCAAAGTGGCGGGCAGCTGGGATTACAATGAGCAGTTCTTC. This gives the protein CASSKVAGSWDYNEQFF.

The CDR3 loop is CASSIPTGGDYRAPQHF. The CDR3, as DNA: TGTGCCAGTAGTATCCCGACAGGGGGCGACTATCGTGCGCCCCAGCATTTT. This chain links TRBV19 with TRBJ1-5, with 10 bases aligning to TRBD1. In germline, CDR1 is LNHDA, CDR2 SQIVND (reference sequence). CDR3 size: 17 residues. The J segment lost 9 bases and the V segment lost 3 bases, leaving 14 bases of the junction unmatched.

This clone was found once. This chain joins TRBV6-4 and TRBJ1-2; TRBD1 matches 9 bases. Germline CDR1 reads MRHNA; CDR2 reads SNTAGT. Unmatched junction bases numbered 7, after V lost 4 bases and J lost 7 bases. This CDR3 spans 14 amino acids. The CDR3 nucleotides read TGTGCCAGCAGTGCCACGGACAGGGGCGCTGGCTACACCTTC. Translation gives CASSATDRGAGYTF.

This clone was found a few times. The chain couples TRBV9 to TRBJ2-7; 11 bases agree with TRBD1. The CDR3 sequence is 16 residues long. The V segment lost 0 bases and the J segment 4 bases; nucleotides outside the gene matches: 6. The germline gives CDR1 SGDLS, CDR2 YYNGEE. CDR3 bases: TGTGCCAGCAGCGTAGGAGGGACAGGGGGTGGATACGAGCAGTACTTC. Its protein product is CASSVGGTGGGYEQYF.